This TCR beta chain comes out of a study of Tregs in tolerant kidney transplant recipients. As for this clone: Its specificity is unknown.

Thawed PBMCs were FACS-sorted into unstimulated CD4+CD25+CD127- regulatory T cells, CD4+CD25- non-regulatory cells, CD4 and CD8 cells. The method was immunoSEQ multiplex PCR; TCRdb's version includes in-frame clones alone and lacks a portion of them. The table has approximately 67,000 clones, about nine tenths seen once; the top ten hold roughly 9.7%. Notes on the study in general: Biological reproducibility was not directly addressed in this study. Some patients' samples used different primers over time, so nucleotide sequences weren't comparable. Expanding Tregs on activated donor B cells appeared to best identify donor-specific TCRbeta clones.

The material was CD8+ T cells from blood, obtained before the transplant. The source of this sequence is a human donor who received a combined kidney and bone marrow transplant.

In DNA, the CDR3 is TGTGCCAGCAGCGACGGACTAGCGGGAGGCGATGAGCAGTTCTTC. Translating gives CASSDGLAGGDEQFF. The chain carries TRBV9 and TRBJ2-1, with 14 positions matching TRBD2. Germline V gene sequence: CDR1 SGDLS, CDR2 YYNGEE. The V and J ends lost 3 bases and 8 bases, in that order; junction bases with no gene match: 4. The CDR3 contains 15 residues.